Each of the 3 T cell receptor beta chains below was sequenced from the same sample in a study of early T cells in non-severe SARS-CoV-2 infection. MiXCR, applied by TCRdb to the 5' RACE reads, yields one record per CDR3 protein. The sample includes around 82,000 distinct CDR3 sequences, 14% to 15% of them seen just once. Sample: whole blood. These receptors came from an adult who was a healthcare worker with PCR-confirmed SARS-CoV-2 infection or an uninfected control (not recorded which).

This clonotype was detected many times. The chain couples TRBV7-2 to TRBJ1-6; D may be TRBD1 (5 bases). Germline values: CDR1 SGHTA, CDR2 FQGNSA. The CDR3 length is 15 residues. V was pared by 2 bases and J by 6 bases, with 11 bases between. The CDR3 DNA reads TGTGCCAGCAGCTTAAAGCCAGGGACTAATTCACCCCTCCACTTT. Its protein is CASSLKPGTNSPLHF.

This clonotype showed up just a few times. J is TRBJ2-5 and V is TRBV20-1; 8 bases are shared with TRBD1. This CDR3 is built from 14 residues. J gave up 4 bases and V 6 bases, and 10 bases lay outside the gene matches. Germline CDR1 is DFQATT and CDR2 is SNEGSKA (reference sequence). CDR3 amino acids: CSAKKYDRGETQYF. The CDR3 DNA sequence: TGCAGTGCCAAGAAGTATGACAGGGGAGAGACCCAGTACTTC.

The J gene is TRBJ2-5, the V gene TRBV6-6; no firm D call. V lost 2 bases and J lost 7, with 14 bases in between. In germline, CDR1 is MNHNY, CDR2 SVGAGI (reference sequence). The CDR3 totals 14 residues. The CDR3 loop reads CASSYQLGDGTQYF. The CDR3 coding sequence is TGTGCCAGCAGTTACCAGCTAGGAGATGGGACCCAGTACTTC.